Below are 3 T cell receptor beta chains sequenced from a single sample in a study of blood T cells in healthy people across ages. Through a sample-barcoded 5' primer and a J-beta primer mix, a second PCR was run for 7 to 11 cycles. Using its own MiXCR run on the 5' RACE reads, TCRdb lists one record per CDR3 protein. The table includes some 1.6 million distinct CDR3 sequences, approximately 32% detected once. Sequenced sample: blood. All receptors come from a woman in her twenties or thirties in good health.

This clonotype was observed once. The chain couples TRBV28 to TRBJ2-1; D remains unclear. The length of the CDR3 is 10 residues. The V gene lost 10 bases and the J gene lost 9 bases, with 10 bases spanning the gap. In germline, CDR1 is MDHEN, CDR2 SYDVKM. The CDR3 region is CATSFGEQFF. CDR3 coding DNA: TGTGCCACAAGCTTTGGTGAGCAGTTCTTC.

The V call is TRBV2, the J call TRBJ2-3, with 7 bases lining up with TRBD2. Per the germline V gene, CDR1 is SNHLY and CDR2 is FYNNEI. V shed 6 bases and J 2 bases; nucleotides not matched to a gene: 14. The CDR3 is 17 amino acids. The CDR3 DNA sequence: TGTGCCAGCAGGTATACCGGGACTACCAGGACCACAGATACGCAGTATTTT. This gives the protein CASRYTGTTRTTDTQYF.

This clonotype was seen a handful of times. Germline is not matched at one junction end, which may reflect a read error. The chain links TRBV6-1 to TRBJ2-3, with 8 bases lining up with TRBD2. CDR3 length equals 15 residues. CDR1 is MNHNS, CDR2 SASEGT, per germline. The CDR3 spells CASSQAGVSTDTQYF. The CDR3 DNA sequence: TGTGCCAGCAGTCAAGCGGGGGTTAGCACAGATACGCAGTATTTT.